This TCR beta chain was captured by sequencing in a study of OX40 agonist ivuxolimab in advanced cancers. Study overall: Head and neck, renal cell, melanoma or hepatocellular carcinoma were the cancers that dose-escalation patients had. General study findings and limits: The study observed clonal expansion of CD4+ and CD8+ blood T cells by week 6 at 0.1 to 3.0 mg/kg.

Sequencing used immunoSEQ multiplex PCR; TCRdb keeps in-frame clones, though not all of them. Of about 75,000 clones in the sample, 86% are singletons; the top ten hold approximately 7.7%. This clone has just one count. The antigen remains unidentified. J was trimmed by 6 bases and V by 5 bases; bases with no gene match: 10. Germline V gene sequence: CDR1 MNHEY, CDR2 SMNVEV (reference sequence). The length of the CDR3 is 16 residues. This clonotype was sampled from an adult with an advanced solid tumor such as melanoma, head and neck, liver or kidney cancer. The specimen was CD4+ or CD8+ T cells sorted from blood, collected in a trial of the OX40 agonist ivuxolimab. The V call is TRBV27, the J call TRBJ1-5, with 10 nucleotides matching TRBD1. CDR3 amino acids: CASSPWDRGRSQPQHF. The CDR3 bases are TGTGCCAGCAGTCCTTGGGACAGGGGAAGAAGTCAGCCCCAGCATTTT.